This is a list of T cell receptor beta chains from one sample in a study of cytomegalovirus exposure and HLA in healthy donors. Sequencing used immunoSEQ multiplex PCR; TCRdb keeps in-frame clones, though not all of them. The sample carries about 120,000 clones, roughly 77% recorded once. The source material was PBMCs. The receptors derive from a man between 35 and 55 years old in good health and CMV-seronegative. The CDR3 runs from the conserved cysteine through the conserved F or W. The D gene is left open where the match is weak. The listing skips clone size in some rows; elsewhere it reads once, few, many or a size class.

v_call: TRBV2; clone_size: -; d_call: TRBD2; j_call: TRBJ2-1; cdr3_aa: CASERAGGLDEQFF; cdr3_nt: TGTGCCAGCGAGAGGGCGGGGGGGTTGGATGAGCAGTTCTTC
v_call: TRBV6-5; clone_size: -; d_call: TRBD1; j_call: TRBJ1-3; cdr3_aa: CASSHDRAAGNTIYF; cdr3_nt: TGTGCCAGCAGTCACGACAGGGCGGCTGGAAACACCATATATTTT
v_call: TRBV28; clone_size: -; d_call: TRBD1; j_call: TRBJ1-5; cdr3_aa: CATRTQGSNQPQHF; cdr3_nt: TGTGCCACCCGAACACAGGGGTCTAATCAGCCCCAGCATTTT
v_call: TRBV27; clone_size: few; d_call: -; j_call: TRBJ1-2; cdr3_aa: CASSLFPANYGYTF; cdr3_nt: TGTGCCAGCAGTTTATTCCCGGCTAACTATGGCTACACCTTC
v_call: TRBV6-5; clone_size: -; d_call: TRBD1; j_call: TRBJ1-2; cdr3_aa: CASSYSGGTGIFGYTF; cdr3_nt: TGTGCCAGCAGTTACTCTGGCGGGACAGGGATTTTTGGCTACACCTTC
v_call: TRBV30; clone_size: -; d_call: -; j_call: TRBJ1-4; cdr3_aa: CAWSVRLQTTNEKLFF; cdr3_nt: TGTGCCTGGAGTGTACGTCTTCAGACAACTAATGAAAAACTGTTTTTT
v_call: TRBV7-2; clone_size: once; d_call: TRBD2; j_call: TRBJ2-2; cdr3_aa: CASSPLAPLAGGTGELFF; cdr3_nt: TGTGCCAGCAGCCCGTTGGCCCCACTAGCGGGAGGAACCGGGGAGCTGTTTTTT
v_call: TRBV28; clone_size: -; d_call: -; j_call: TRBJ1-2; cdr3_aa: CASRNGGGGGYTF; cdr3_nt: TGTGCCAGCAGGAATGGGGGGGGCGGCGGCTACACCTTC
v_call: TRBV6-1; clone_size: -; d_call: TRBD1; j_call: TRBJ2-7; cdr3_aa: CASSQGDEQYF; cdr3_nt: TGTGCCAGCAGTCAGGGGGACGAGCAGTACTTC
v_call: TRBV7-9; clone_size: -; d_call: -; j_call: TRBJ1-2; cdr3_aa: CASSVASNYGYTF; cdr3_nt: TGTGCCAGCAGCGTGGCTTCTAACTATGGCTACACCTTC
v_call: TRBV12-5; clone_size: -; d_call: -; j_call: TRBJ2-5; cdr3_aa: CASGPQNSVVLETQYF; cdr3_nt: TGTGCTAGTGGTCCTCAAAACTCGGTTGTGCTCGAGACCCAGTACTTC
v_call: TRBV2; clone_size: -; d_call: TRBD2; j_call: TRBJ2-3; cdr3_aa: CASSGTSGRVGDTQYF; cdr3_nt: TGTGCCAGCAGTGGGACTAGCGGGAGAGTGGGAGATACGCAGTATTTT
v_call: TRBV30; clone_size: -; d_call: -; j_call: TRBJ1-4; cdr3_aa: CAWTPDSATNEKLFF; cdr3_nt: TGTGCCTGGACCCCGGACAGCGCAACTAATGAAAAACTGTTTTTT
v_call: TRBV15; clone_size: -; d_call: -; j_call: TRBJ1-2; cdr3_aa: CATSRDGGGYTF; cdr3_nt: TGTGCCACCAGCAGAGATGGAGGGGGCTACACCTTC
v_call: TRBV5-1; clone_size: -; d_call: -; j_call: TRBJ1-4; cdr3_aa: CASSLVGQGLTNEKLFF; cdr3_nt: TGCGCCAGCAGCTTGGTCGGTCAGGGATTAACTAATGAAAAACTGTTTTTT
v_call: TRBV7-9; clone_size: -; d_call: -; j_call: TRBJ2-1; cdr3_aa: CSSSAAGTQYNEQFF; cdr3_nt: TGTTCCAGCAGCGCCGCCGGGACACAATACAATGAGCAGTTCTTC
v_call: TRBV27; clone_size: -; d_call: -; j_call: TRBJ1-2; cdr3_aa: CASSRTTAYGYTF; cdr3_nt: TGTGCCAGCAGCAGAACCACAGCCTATGGCTACACCTTC
v_call: TRBV5-1; clone_size: once; d_call: -; j_call: TRBJ2-7; cdr3_aa: CASSLDRPYEQYF; cdr3_nt: TGCGCCAGCAGCCTGGACAGACCCTACGAGCAGTACTTC
v_call: TRBV7-9; clone_size: -; d_call: TRBD2; j_call: TRBJ2-7; cdr3_aa: CASSRMTSGSNEQYF; cdr3_nt: TGTGCCAGCAGCCGGATGACTAGCGGGTCCAACGAGCAGTACTTC
v_call: TRBV19; clone_size: -; d_call: -; j_call: TRBJ1-2; cdr3_aa: CASSTRRGKVMGYTF; cdr3_nt: TGTGCCAGTTCCACCCGCCGGGGAAAGGTGATGGGCTACACCTTC
v_call: TRBV11-2; clone_size: once; d_call: TRBD1; j_call: TRBJ1-2; cdr3_aa: CASSLDRGSNGYTF; cdr3_nt: TGTGCCAGCAGCTTAGACAGGGGGTCTAACGGCTACACCTTC
v_call: TRBV6-1; clone_size: -; d_call: -; j_call: TRBJ2-7; cdr3_aa: CASSANGDYEQYF; cdr3_nt: TGTGCCAGCAGCGCTAACGGGGACTACGAGCAGTACTTC
v_call: TRBV7-8; clone_size: -; d_call: -; j_call: TRBJ2-1; cdr3_aa: CASSLLVNEQFF; cdr3_nt: TGTGCCAGCAGCTTACTAGTTAATGAGCAGTTCTTC
v_call: TRBV29-1; clone_size: -; d_call: -; j_call: TRBJ2-6; cdr3_aa: CSVDWPPGANVLTF; cdr3_nt: TGCAGCGTTGATTGGCCTCCGGGGGCCAACGTCCTGACTTTC
v_call: TRBV7-2; clone_size: -; d_call: -; j_call: TRBJ1-5; cdr3_aa: CASSYTDQPQHF; cdr3_nt: TGTGCCAGCAGCTACACAGATCAGCCCCAGCATTTT
v_call: TRBV13; clone_size: -; d_call: -; j_call: TRBJ2-1; cdr3_aa: CASSTGALGEQFF; cdr3_nt: TGTGCCAGCAGCACGGGAGCCCTGGGTGAGCAGTTCTTC
v_call: TRBV10-2; clone_size: few; d_call: TRBD2; j_call: TRBJ2-7; cdr3_aa: CASSKAGGYEQYF; cdr3_nt: TGCGCCAGCAGTAAAGCGGGAGGCTACGAGCAGTACTTC
v_call: TRBV20-1; clone_size: -; d_call: -; j_call: TRBJ1-1; cdr3_aa: CSADMNTEAFF; cdr3_nt: TGCAGTGCAGACATGAACACTGAAGCTTTCTTT